The 15 T cell receptor beta chains listed next were all sequenced from one sample in a study of shared clonotypes between healthy human individuals. Naive CD8 cells lacked CD45RO, underwent positive selection for CCR7 and left out terminally differentiated effector memory CD45RA+ cells. Sequencing was performed with immunoSEQ multiplex PCR; in TCRdb, only in-frame clones are kept and a portion is missing. The sample shows about 820,000 clones, 80% to 95% of them seen only once. Sequenced input: naive CD8+ T cells sorted from blood. Source of these receptors: a man aged 30-40 years in good health.

This clone was detected only a few times. This chain uses TRBV27 with TRBJ1-4; D perhaps matches TRBD1 (6 bases). V lost 5 bases and J 0 bases, leaving 10 bases between the germline ends. Germline lookup yields CDR1 MNHEY and CDR2 SMNVEV (reference sequence). The CDR3 has 15 amino acids. CDR3 DNA sequence: TGTGCCAGCAGTCCGAGACAGGCAACTAATGAAAAACTGTTTTTT. It codes for CASSPRQATNEKLFF. Combining the CDR3 with reference TRBV27 and TRBJ1-4 gives the whole variable domain EAQVTQNPRYLITVTGKKLTVTCSQNMNHEYMSWYRQDPGLGLRQIYYSMNVEVTDKGDVPEGYKVSRKEKRNFPLILESPSPNQTSLYFCASSPRQATNEKLFFGSGTQLSVL.

The CDR3 DNA follows: TGTGCCAGCAGTTTAGGCAGCCATACCCCCACAGATACGCAGTATTTT. Its protein product is CASSLGSHTPTDTQYF. The genes are TRBV27 and TRBJ2-3; D uncertain. Germline loops: CDR1 MNHEY, CDR2 SMNVEV (reference sequence). V dropped 2 bases and J dropped 2 bases, with 14 bases sitting between them. This CDR3 contains 16 residues.

In this sample, this clone turned up once. This sequence joins TRBV7-9 and TRBJ1-1, with TRBD1 matching 7 bases. Germline V gene lookup returns CDR1 SEHNR and CDR2 FQNEAQ (reference sequence). This CDR3 is built from 15 residues. With V trimmed by 5 bases and J by 5 bases, 11 bases remained unmatched. The CDR3 spells CASSPPRGIRTEAFF. The CDR3, as DNA: TGTGCCAGCAGCCCCCCCAGGGGGATAAGGACTGAAGCTTTCTTT.

The gene calls are TRBV6-1 and TRBJ2-7, with 7 bases identical to TRBD1. V shed 4 bases, J shed 2 bases, and the junction held 8 bases outside the gene matches. The germline CDR1 and CDR2 sequences are MNHNS and SASEGT. The CDR3 covers 15 residues. The CDR3 here is CASSGGRGYTYEQYF. The CDR3 DNA reads TGTGCCAGCAGTGGGGGCAGGGGGTATACCTACGAGCAGTACTTC.

Regarding this clone: Other DNA sequences in the sample encode the same CDR3. The V call is TRBV10-3, the J call TRBJ2-1, with 7 bases aligning to TRBD2. The CDR3 is 15 amino acids. Trimming removed 3 bases from V and 0 bases from J; junction bases left unmatched: 2. Germline lookup yields CDR1 ENHRY and CDR2 SYGVKD. The CDR3 bases are TGTGCCATCAGTGAAGGCGGGAGCTCCTACAATGAGCAGTTCTTC. The encoded protein is CAISEGGSSYNEQFF.

The V and J genes are TRBV28 and TRBJ1-3; D is unclear. In germline, CDR1 is MDHEN, CDR2 SYDVKM. The CDR3 length is 14 residues. Deletions cut 7 bases from V and 4 bases from J, with 14 bases between. CDR3 loop: CASTLVGEGNTIYF. CDR3 bases: TGTGCCAGCACCTTGGTGGGAGAGGGAAACACCATATATTTT.

This clone was seen a single time. The rearrangement links TRBV27 to TRBJ1-5, with D unresolved. Per germline, CDR1 MNHEY and CDR2 SMNVEV (reference sequence). CDR3 size: 14 residues. The ends were cut back, 4 bases at V and 5 bases at J, with 12 bases in the middle. The CDR3 bases are TGTGCCAGCAGTTCATCCACAGTGGATCAGCCCCAGCATTTT. Amino acid sequence: CASSSSTVDQPQHF.

The chain couples TRBV4-2 to TRBJ1-4; D gene ambiguous. Germline-derived CDR1 and CDR2 are LGHNA and YNFKEQ. Trimming left V 1 base short and J 0 bases short, with 18 bases between. The CDR3 contains 19 residues. The CDR3: CASSQALPAVITTNEKLFF. Here the CDR3 DNA reads TGTGCCAGCAGCCAAGCCCTACCGGCAGTGATTACAACTAATGAAAAACTGTTTTTT.

On this clone: Other nucleotide sequences from this sample produce the same CDR3. V and J are TRBV7-9 and TRBJ1-1; D is uncertain. CDR1 SEHNR and CDR2 FQNEAQ come from the germline V gene (reference sequence). The CDR3 covers 12 residues. V was cut by 1 base and J by 6 bases, with 6 bases left in between. CDR3 region: CASSLGGAEAFF. The CDR3 DNA reads as TGTGCCAGCAGCTTAGGGGGTGCTGAAGCTTTCTTT.

DNA for the CDR3: TGTGCCAGCAGCTTAGAGTGGACCCCGGGGAGGGGGAACATTCAGTACTTC. It translates to CASSLEWTPGRGNIQYF. The genes are TRBV11-2 and TRBJ2-4, with D perhaps TRBD2 (7 bases). From germline, CDR1 is SGHAT and CDR2 FQNNGV. Trimming cost V 0 bases and J 7 bases, with 19 bases left between them. This CDR3 comprises 17 residues.

This chain links TRBV7-9 with TRBJ2-1; D ambiguous. Germline CDR1 and CDR2: SEHNR and FQNEAQ (reference sequence). Trimming cost V 4 bases and J 7 bases, with 8 bases left between them. The CDR3 is 12 residues long. The CDR3 spells CASSSPGNEQFF. As DNA, the CDR3 is TGTGCCAGCAGCTCCCCCGGGAATGAGCAGTTCTTC.

The chain has TRBV14 and TRBJ2-1, with D possibly matching TRBD1 (5 bases). CDR1 SGHDN and CDR2 FVKESK come from the germline V gene. Trimming cost V 9 bases and J 0 bases, with 12 bases left between them. The CDR3 is made up of 14 amino acids. CDR3 bases: TGTGCCAGGAGGACACTTAGCTCCTACAATGAGCAGTTCTTC. Protein: CARRTLSSYNEQFF.

The chain is built from TRBV10-3 and TRBJ1-1, with TRBD1 matching over 11 bases. The V gene end was trimmed by 0 bases and the J gene end by 10 bases; junction bases not matched to a gene: 7. CDR3 length: 15 residues. Germline V CDR1 and CDR2: ENHRY, SYGVKD. The CDR3 nucleotides are TGTGCCATCAGTGAGTCGGACAGGGGGCGAGAGGGAGCTTTCTTT. Translated: CAISESDRGREGAFF.

The V gene is TRBV27, the J gene TRBJ1-5, with D possibly being TRBD1 (5 bases). Trimming removed 6 bases at V and 4 bases at J, with 16 bases between. Germline CDR1 reads MNHEY; CDR2 reads SMNVEV (reference sequence). The CDR3 sequence is 15 residues long. The CDR3 spells CASRTQGFANQPQHF. The CDR3 DNA reads TGTGCCAGCAGGACCCAGGGTTTCGCGAATCAGCCCCAGCATTTT.

Only one count was recorded for this clone. V usage is TRBV7-5 and J usage is TRBJ1-5. TRBV7-5 is a pseudogene segment. CDR3 length: 21 residues. The CDR3 loop reads CVRSLEMLLTQLGYSNQPQHF. The CDR3 DNA reads as TGTGTCAGAAGCTTAGAGATGCTTCTGACCCAGTTAGGCTATAGCAATCAGCCCCAGCATTTT.